This T cell receptor beta chain was obtained from a study of blood T cells in healthy people across ages. Study context: Using template switching, researchers captured about one barcoded beta molecule for each two T cells.

Per germline, CDR1 MNHEY and CDR2 SMNVEV (reference sequence). CDR3 length: 14 amino acids. Whole-study results and caveats: Per-million-T-cell TCR beta diversity fell roughly linearly with age.

Drawing of peripheral blood yielded about 9.7 milliliters from each donor. This clonotype occurred once. Its specificity is unknown. Together with a sample-barcoded 5' primer, a J-beta primer mix was included in a second PCR lasting roughly 6 to 12 cycles. TCRdb fed the 5' RACE reads into MiXCR, producing one record per CDR3 protein. The sample carries around 800,000 distinct CDR3 sequences, roughly 46% recorded once. Sequenced material: blood. The TCR originated in a man at least 80 years old in good health. The chain joins TRBV27 to TRBJ2-5, with D unclear. The J call may be wrong; the DNA end is better matched by TRBJ2-7. The chain's CDR3 is CASSRSTYGHEQYF. CDR3 sequence (DNA): TGTGCCAGCAGTCGGTCAACCTACGGGCACGAGCAGTACTTC.